This T cell receptor beta chain derives from a study of response to subunit inactivated influenza vaccine. Study findings and constraints: That few new T cells are recruited by each seasonal influenza vaccination was the authors' suggestion.

TCRdb reprocessed the RT-PCR reads via MiXCR and lists one record per CDR3 protein. The sample lists 650,000 or so distinct CDR3 sequences; about 15% were seen once. In the case of this clonotype: Its antigen is unknown.

The sequence derives from a man between 45 and 60 years old who received an inactivated influenza vaccine. The sequencing used PBMCs from blood, collected roughly 2 weeks before vaccination.

CDR3 DNA: TGCGCCAGCAGCGTCGGTGGACAGGGGATCTCTGGCTACACCTTC. This codes for CASSVGGQGISGYTF. The rearrangement uses TRBV5-1 and TRBJ1-2; TRBD1 aligns across 9 bases. Trimming took 4 bases from V and 7 from J; bases not matched to a gene: 11. Looked up from germline, CDR1 is SGHRS and CDR2 is YFSETQ. The CDR3 has 15 residues. The variable domain in full, completed from reference TRBV5-1 and TRBJ1-2, reads KAGVTQTPRYLIKTRGQQVTLSCSPISGHRSVSWYQQTPGQGLQFLFEYFSETQRNKGNFPGRFSGRQFSNSRSEMNVSTLELGDSALYLCASSVGGQGISGYTFGSGTRLTVV.